This passage covers 9 T cell receptor beta chains from one sample sequenced in a study of CD8+ T cells in alopecia areata. TCR sequencing used cDNA made by reverse transcription of extracted RNA. TCRdb's table, derived via immunoSEQ multiplex PCR, lists solely in-frame clones and lacks some. The sample lists about 99,000 clones; 45% to 60% were seen once. Source material: CD4+ T cells sorted from blood. These receptors were collected from a human donor in good health.

The chain uses TRBV5-1 and TRBJ2-5, with TRBD2 identical over 8 bases. V shed 3 bases, J shed 5 bases, and the junction held 12 bases outside the gene matches. The CDR3 totals 16 residues. Germline loops: CDR1 SGHRS, CDR2 YFSETQ. The CDR3 region has the DNA TGCGCCAGCAGCTATCCCAACGGGGGGGCTTGGGAGACCCAGTACTTC. It is translated as CASSYPNGGAWETQYF.

The chain uses TRBV18 and TRBJ1-2; D may be TRBD1 (6 bases). V was clipped by 2 bases and J by 1 base, with 8 bases between them. This CDR3 has 14 amino acids. The germline V gene encodes CDR1 KGHSH and CDR2 LQKENI. The CDR3 reads CASSPGGGNYGYTF. CDR3 DNA sequence: TGTGCCAGCTCACCAGGGGGCGGTAACTATGGCTACACCTTC. Filled out from reference TRBV18 and TRBJ1-2, the complete variable domain reads NAGVMQNPRHLVRRRGQEARLRCSPMKGHSHVYWYRQLPEEGLKFMVYLQKENIIDESGMPKERFSAEFPKEGPSILRIQQVVRGDSAAYFCASSPGGGNYGYTFGSGTRLTVV.

J is TRBJ1-1 and V is TRBV6-6, with D perhaps matching TRBD1 (5 bases). CDR3 size: 14 residues. Between the trimmed V and J ends, which lost 5 bases and 1 base, there was a span of 11 bases. Germline V gene data show CDR1 as MNHNY and CDR2 as SVGAGI (reference sequence). CDR3 sequence (DNA): TGTGCCAGCAGTGGACGTCAGGGGAACACTGAAGCTTTCTTT. It codes for CASSGRQGNTEAFF.

The genes are TRBV30 and TRBJ1-2, with D possibly TRBD1 on 5 matching bases. Trimming took off 2 bases at V and 4 bases at J, with 11 bases between the two ends. The CDR3 length is 13 residues. Germline assignment: CDR1 GTSNPN and CDR2 SVGIG (reference sequence). The CDR3 sequence: CAWSRGRVYGYTF. The CDR3 bases are TGTGCCTGGAGTCGAGGCAGGGTCTATGGCTACACCTTC.

The J gene is TRBJ1-1, the V gene TRBV12-5; D perhaps matches TRBD1 (5 bases). V was cut by 3 bases and J by 6 bases, with 17 bases left in between. Looked up from germline, CDR1 is LGHNT and CDR2 is FRNRAP. The CDR3 runs to 15 residues. CDR3 sequence reads: CASGFYRIRGAEAFF. In DNA form, the CDR3 reads TGTGCTAGTGGTTTTTATCGTATCCGAGGGGCTGAAGCTTTCTTT.

This clone was detected once. V is TRBV7-6 and J is TRBJ2-1, with D perhaps TRBD1 (6 bases). This CDR3 is 14 amino acids long. Germline loops: CDR1 SGHVS, CDR2 FNYEAQ. Trimming took off 5 bases at V and 2 bases at J, with 10 bases between the two ends. The CDR3: CASSQRQAYNEQFF. Written as DNA, the CDR3 is TGTGCCAGCAGCCAACGACAGGCCTACAATGAGCAGTTCTTC.

The chain employs TRBV2 and TRBJ2-7; 10 nucleotides align to TRBD2. Germline CDR1 is SNHLY and CDR2 is FYNNEI. J gave up 4 bases and V 8 bases, and 5 bases lay outside the gene matches. The CDR3 has 13 residues. The CDR3 sequence is CASGLAGAYEQYF. CDR3 coding DNA: TGTGCCAGCGGCCTAGCGGGGGCATACGAGCAGTACTTC.

There are a few counts of this clone. The CDR3 loop is CASSESEGSREQYF. CDR3 DNA: TGTGCCAGCAGTGAATCGGAGGGGTCTCGTGAGCAGTACTTC. The rearrangement uses TRBV2 and TRBJ2-7, with D tentatively TRBD2 (6 bases). With 2 bases removed from V and 7 bases from J, the gap between germline ends came to 15 bases. From germline, CDR1 is SNHLY and CDR2 FYNNEI. This CDR3 is built from 14 residues.

The J gene is TRBJ2-3, the V gene TRBV29-1, with no clear D. Germline V CDR1 and CDR2: SQVTM, ANQGSEA. V dropped 4 bases and J dropped 2 bases, with 10 bases sitting between them. The length of the CDR3 is 13 residues. The CDR3 here is CSVGQPHTDTQYF. The CDR3 DNA reads as TGCAGCGTTGGGCAGCCCCACACAGATACGCAGTATTTT.